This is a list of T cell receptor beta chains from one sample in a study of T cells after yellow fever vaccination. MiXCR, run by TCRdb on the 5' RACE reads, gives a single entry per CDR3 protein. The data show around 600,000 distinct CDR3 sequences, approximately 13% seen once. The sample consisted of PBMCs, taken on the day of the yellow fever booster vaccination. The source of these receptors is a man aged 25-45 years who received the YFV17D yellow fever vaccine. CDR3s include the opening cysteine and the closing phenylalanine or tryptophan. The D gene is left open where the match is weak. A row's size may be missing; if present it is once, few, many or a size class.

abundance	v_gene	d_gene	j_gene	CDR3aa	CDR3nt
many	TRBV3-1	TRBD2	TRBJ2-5	CASSQGLAGQETQYF	TGTGCCAGCAGCCAAGGACTAGCGGGGCAAGAGACCCAGTACTTC
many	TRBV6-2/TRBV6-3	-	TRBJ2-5	CASSNQARAETQYF	TGTGCCAGCAGCAACCAGGCAAGGGCAGAGACCCAGTACTTC
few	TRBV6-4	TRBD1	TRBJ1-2	CASSGSGQRFDQFTF	TGTGCCAGCAGTGGATCGGGACAGAGGTTCGACCAGTTCACCTTC
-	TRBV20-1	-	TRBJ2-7	CSAGPWVGEQYF	TGCAGTGCTGGCCCTTGGGTAGGCGAGCAGTACTTC
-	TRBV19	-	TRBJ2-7	CASSIGHAYEQYF	TGTGCCAGTAGTATTGGACACGCCTACGAGCAGTACTTC
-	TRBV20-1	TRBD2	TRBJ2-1	CSASPGLAGGPYNEQFF	TGCAGTGCTAGCCCTGGACTAGCGGGAGGCCCCTACAATGAGCAGTTCTTC
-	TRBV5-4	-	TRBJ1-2	CASRPQAATGYTF	TGTGCCAGCAGGCCGCAGGCGGCTACTGGCTACACCTTC
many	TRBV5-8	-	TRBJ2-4	CASSSDSRLAKNIQYF	TGTGCCAGCAGCTCCGACAGCCGTCTAGCCAAAAACATTCAGTACTTC
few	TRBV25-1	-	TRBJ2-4	CASSPPNRLAKNIQYF	TGTGCCAGCAGCCCCCCAAACAGATTAGCCAAAAACATTCAGTACTTC
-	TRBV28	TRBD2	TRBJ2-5	CASSFYPSGREETQYF	TGTGCCAGCAGTTTCTACCCTAGCGGGAGGGAGGAGACCCAGTACTTC
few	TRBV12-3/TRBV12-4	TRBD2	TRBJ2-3	CASSLGLTSGVTQYF	TGTGCCAGCAGTTTAGGGCTTACCAGCGGGGTTACGCAGTATTTT
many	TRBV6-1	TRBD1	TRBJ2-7	CASSPARQGFHEQYF	TGTGCCAGCAGTCCCGCTCGACAGGGGTTCCACGAGCAGTACTTC
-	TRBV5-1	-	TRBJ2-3	CASTGNLGTDTQYF	TGCGCCAGCACGGGGAACCTCGGCACAGATACGCAGTATTTT
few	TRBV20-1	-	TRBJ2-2	CSARKGQNTGELFF	TGCAGTGCTAGAAAGGGGCAGAACACCGGGGAGCTGTTTTTT
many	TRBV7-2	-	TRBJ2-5	CASSTAAGAVKTQYF	TGTGCCAGCAGCACAGCGGCGGGGGCGGTAAAGACCCAGTACTTC
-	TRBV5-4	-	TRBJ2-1	CASRAWGSYNEQFF	TGTGCCAGCAGGGCGTGGGGCTCCTACAATGAGCAGTTCTTC
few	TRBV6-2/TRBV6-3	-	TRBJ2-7	CASSYNREPYEQYF	TGTGCCAGCAGTTACAACCGGGAGCCCTACGAGCAGTACTTC
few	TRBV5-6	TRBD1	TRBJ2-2	CASSPRGWGTGRYTGELFF	TGTGCCAGCAGCCCACGTGGTTGGGGGACAGGACGGTACACCGGGGAGCTGTTTTTT
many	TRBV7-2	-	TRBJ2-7	CASSLDYEQYF	TGTGCCAGCAGCTTAGACTACGAGCAGTACTTC
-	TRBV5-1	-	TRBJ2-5	CASSWGTGGETQYF	TGCGCCAGCAGCTGGGGGACCGGCGGAGAGACCCAGTACTTC
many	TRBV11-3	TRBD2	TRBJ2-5	CASSPGTSGSPRETQYF	TGTGCCAGCAGCCCAGGGACTAGCGGGAGTCCACGGGAGACCCAGTACTTC
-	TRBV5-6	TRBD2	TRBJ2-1	CASSSPSAGDGNEQFF	TGTGCCAGCAGCTCCCCCTCAGCGGGAGATGGCAATGAGCAGTTCTTC
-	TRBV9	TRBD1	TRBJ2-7	CASSPGQGQSYEQYF	TGTGCCAGCAGCCCCGGACAGGGACAATCCTACGAGCAGTACTTC
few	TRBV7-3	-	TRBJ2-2	CASSRRERDKSVPGELFF	TGTGCCAGCAGCCGAAGAGAACGGGACAAATCGGTTCCCGGGGAGCTGTTTTTT
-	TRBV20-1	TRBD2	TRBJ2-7	CSASPTSGSLNEQYF	TGCAGTGCTAGCCCTACTAGCGGGAGTCTTAACGAGCAGTACTTC
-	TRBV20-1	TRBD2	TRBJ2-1	CSARITSGSSYNEQFF	TGCAGTGCTAGGATTACTAGCGGGAGCTCCTACAATGAGCAGTTCTTC
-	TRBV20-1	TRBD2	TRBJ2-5	CSAWDYQATSGSGETQYF	TGCAGTGCTTGGGATTATCAGGCGACTAGCGGGAGTGGAGAGACCCAGTACTTC
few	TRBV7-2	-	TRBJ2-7	CASIGPADEQYF	TGTGCCAGCATCGGACCCGCCGACGAGCAGTACTTC
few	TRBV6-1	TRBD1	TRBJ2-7	CATLQQTGTEQYF	TGTGCCACCCTACAACAGACAGGGACCGAGCAGTACTTC
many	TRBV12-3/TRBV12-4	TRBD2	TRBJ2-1	CASSLGAGGHNEQFF	TGTGCCAGCAGTTTAGGGGCGGGGGGCCACAATGAGCAGTTCTTC